The clone carrying this T cell receptor beta chain showed up many times. Its antigen is still unknown. This specimen comes from a study of T cells in Graves' hyperthyroidism and ophthalmopathy. Overall study findings and caveats: Ophthalmopathy prediction by the model preceded onset by a median approximately 6.9 months.

Over 18 months, lack of ophthalmopathy progression marked Graves' hyperthyroidism as stable. The TCR beta CDR3 regions underwent amplification using RNA transcripts as the source. When the TCR CDR3 underwent first-round RT-PCR, the HTBI primer set was used. TCRdb re-called the multiplex PCR reads through MiXCR, storing one row per CDR3 protein. The table shows around 620,000 distinct CDR3 sequences, with about a sixth occurring only once. The germline V gene encodes CDR1 DFQATT and CDR2 SNEGSKA (reference sequence). The CDR3 has 16 amino acids. V dropped 4 bases and J dropped 3; count of bases not matched to a gene: 7.

The receptor was isolated from a woman under 40 with Graves' hyperthyroidism. Sequenced input: blood. The chain carries TRBV20-1 and TRBJ2-1; 12 bases line up with TRBD2. The DNA of the CDR3 is TGCAGTGCTACTCAGACTAGCGGGAGCATCTACAATGAGCAGTTCTTC. It codes for CSATQTSGSIYNEQFF.